This T cell receptor beta chain was sequenced for a study of blood T cell repertoires in COVID-19. Data came from immunoSEQ multiplex PCR; TCRdb stores just in-frame clones and leaves some out. The sample lists approximately 190,000 clones, approximately 90% seen once, with around a fifth in the top ten. The receptor was isolated from a man in his sixties with active or convalescent COVID-19. What was sequenced was peripheral blood.

The CDR3, as DNA: TGTGCCAGCAGTCCGGATCTCGGGACACCTAGCTACACCTTC. It encodes CASSPDLGTPSYTF. The V gene is TRBV6-5, the J gene TRBJ1-2; tentative D call: TRBD1 (6 bases). Trimming removed 5 bases at V and 9 bases at J, with 19 bases between. Germline assignment: CDR1 MNHEY and CDR2 SVGAGI. This CDR3 is 14 amino acids long.